Each of the 31 T cell receptor beta chains below was sequenced from the same sample in a study of T-cell reconstitution after alpha-beta-depleted transplantation in children. Construction of the TCRbeta library involved unique molecular identifiers. TCRdb itself ran the PCR reads through MiXCR, one entry per CDR3 protein. This table holds about 420,000 distinct CDR3 sequences, 15% to 20% found once. The material sequenced was PBMCs, mostly from graft donor cells, taken 360 days after TCRalphabeta/CD19-depleted stem cell transplant. The origin of the receptors is a boy younger than two who had a stem cell transplant for Wiskott-Aldrich syndrome, so the T cells may come from the graft donor.

This sequence joins TRBV29-1 and TRBJ1-4; TRBD1 matches 9 bases. CDR3 length: 13 residues. V lost 5 bases and J lost 7; bases outside the gene matches: 5. Germline V gene lookup returns CDR1 SQVTM and CDR2 ANQGSEA. The CDR3 spells CSVKGTGSEKLFF. The CDR3 bases are TGCAGCGTTAAAGGGACAGGGTCTGAAAAACTGTTTTTT. Full variable domain (outside the CDR3, taken from reference TRBV29-1 and TRBJ1-4): SAVISQKPSRDICQRGTSLTIQCQVDSQVTMMFWYRQQPGQSLTLIATANQGSEATYESGFVIDKFPISRPNLTFSTLTVSNMSPEDSSIYLCSVKGTGSEKLFFGSGTQLSVL.

This clonotype was seen a handful of times. The chain's CDR3 is CASSPGLARLYEQYF. The DNA of the CDR3 is TGTGCCAGCAGTCCGGGACTAGCGAGACTATACGAGCAGTACTTC. J is TRBJ2-7 and V is TRBV12-3 or TRBV12-4; 10 bases fit TRBD2. Losses at the gene ends were 5 bases for V and 4 bases for J; bases not matched to a gene: 8. The CDR3 contains 15 residues.

This clonotype was counted only a few times. V is TRBV3-1 and J is TRBJ2-7, with D perhaps matching TRBD1 (6 bases). The ends were cut back, 4 bases at V and 0 bases at J, with 13 bases in the middle. Germline V CDR1 and CDR2: LGHDT, YNNKEL (reference sequence). The length of the CDR3 is 15 residues. CDR3 nucleotide sequence: TGTGCCAGCAGCCCCCCGGGACACTACTCCTACGAGCAGTACTTC. Its translation: CASSPPGHYSYEQYF.

This clonotype was counted only a few times. The chain carries TRBV5-1 and TRBJ1-2; TRBD1 is a possible D gene (5 bases). The CDR3 extends over 15 amino acids. The V and J ends lost 4 bases and 6 bases respectively, with 19 bases between them. CDR1 is SGHRS, CDR2 YFSETQ, per germline. CDR3 sequence (DNA): TGCGCCAGCAGCATGACAGCGGACGTAACACATGGCTACACCTTC. Protein: CASSMTADVTHGYTF. Combining the CDR3 with reference TRBV5-1 and TRBJ1-2 gives the whole variable domain KAGVTQTPRYLIKTRGQQVTLSCSPISGHRSVSWYQQTPGQGLQFLFEYFSETQRNKGNFPGRFSGRQFSNSRSEMNVSTLELGDSALYLCASSMTADVTHGYTFGSGTRLTVV.

The rearrangement uses TRBV27 and TRBJ2-6, with D uncertain. Trimming cost V 1 base and J 1 base, with 11 bases left between them. Per germline, CDR1 MNHEY and CDR2 SMNVEV (reference sequence). The CDR3 covers 17 residues. The CDR3 nucleotides are TGTGCCAGCAGTTTATTCGCTGCTACTTCTGGGGCCAACGTCCTGACTTTC. Residues: CASSLFAATSGANVLTF.

V gene TRBV29-1 combines with J gene TRBJ2-5; D is ambiguous. The CDR3 contains 12 residues. Germline CDR1 and CDR2: SQVTM and ANQGSEA. The CDR3 region is CGFSDAWETQYF. CDR3 coding DNA: TGCGGGTTCTCCGACGCCTGGGAGACCCAGTACTTC. The full variable domain, completed using reference TRBV29-1 and TRBJ2-5, is SAVISQKPSRDICQRGTSLTIQCQVDSQVTMMFWYRQQPGQSLTLIATANQGSEATYESGFVIDKFPISRPNLTFSTLTVSNMSPEDSSIYLCGFSDAWETQYFGPGTRLLVL.

The J gene is TRBJ2-7, the V gene TRBV10-2, with D unclear. V lost 10 bases and J lost 0, with 10 bases in between. This CDR3 has 12 amino acids. Looked up from germline, CDR1 is WSHSY and CDR2 is SAAADI. In DNA form, the CDR3 reads TGCGCCACGCTTTACAGCTCCTACGAGCAGTACTTC. This translates into CATLYSSYEQYF.

This clonotype was seen only a few times. The rearrangement joins TRBV10-3 to TRBJ2-1, with D uncertain. Germline V lookup: CDR1 ENHRY, CDR2 SYGVKD. Trimming removed 0 bases from V and 5 bases from J, with 14 bases in between. The CDR3 covers 16 residues. Here the CDR3 DNA reads TGTGCCATCAGTGAGTCTCAACTAAAACCTAACAATGAGCAGTTCTTC. It yields the protein CAISESQLKPNNEQFF.

This clonotype has more than one count but fewer than ten. The chain employs TRBV7-9 and TRBJ2-7; D is perhaps TRBD2 (7 bases). The germline V gene has CDR1 SEHNR and CDR2 FQNEAQ (reference sequence). Trimming took 6 bases from V and 0 from J, leaving 21 bases between them. The CDR3 runs to 17 residues. The CDR3 DNA is TGTGCCAGCAGTCCTCTAGGGGGGAGGGCCCTCTCCTACGAGCAGTACTTC. Amino acid sequence: CASSPLGGRALSYEQYF.

V usage is TRBV3-1 and J usage is TRBJ2-5, with D possibly being TRBD2 (6 bases). In germline, CDR1 is LGHDT, CDR2 YNNKEL (reference sequence). The CDR3 covers 16 residues. V lost 4 bases and J lost 0, with 15 bases in between. CDR3 in DNA: TGTGCCAGCAGCCCAATCGGGGGACCGTACCAAGAGACCCAGTACTTC. The encoded protein is CASSPIGGPYQETQYF.

This clonotype was seen a few times. The J gene is TRBJ2-1, the V gene TRBV18; D is perhaps TRBD2 (6 bases). The CDR3 length is 15 residues. Trimming took 2 bases from V and 3 from J, leaving 11 bases between them. CDR1 is KGHSH and CDR2 is LQKENI in the germline V gene. The DNA for the CDR3 is TGTGCCAGCTCACCATGGGGGGACCTCTACAATGAGCAGTTCTTC. Translated: CASSPWGDLYNEQFF.

The chain recombines TRBV9 with TRBJ2-5, with a possible D match to TRBD1 (6 bases). Germline loops: CDR1 SGDLS, CDR2 YYNGEE. Trimming shortened V by 0 bases and J by 2 bases, and 14 bases separated the two germline ends. This CDR3 is 16 amino acids long. For the CDR3, the DNA is TGTGCCAGCAGCGTAGCCTCCGGGACATATCAAGAGACCCAGTACTTC. Protein: CASSVASGTYQETQYF.

There are many counts of this clonotype. The chain joins TRBV24-1 to TRBJ2-1; 10 bases are shared with TRBD2. Trimming at V came to 4 bases and at J to 2 bases, leaving 4 bases not matched to a gene. The CDR3 is 16 residues long. Germline CDR1 and CDR2: KGHDR and SFDVKD. DNA of the CDR3: TGTGCCACCAGTGACCCAACTAGCGGGGCCTACAATGAGCAGTTCTTC. This codes for CATSDPTSGAYNEQFF.

This clonotype was recorded a few times. The chain carries TRBV5-6 and TRBJ2-5; 7 nucleotides line up with TRBD2. After removal of 2 bases from V and 1 base from J, the junction contained 8 bases not matched to a gene. The CDR3 is made up of 16 amino acids. Germline CDR1 and CDR2: SGHDT and YYEEEE. CDR3 bases: TGTGCCAGCAGCTTTACCGGAGCGGGGTCCCAAGAGACCCAGTACTTC. This codes for CASSFTGAGSQETQYF.

This sequence joins TRBV2 and TRBJ1-5; D is unresolved. The CDR3 is 16 amino acids. Germline V gene sequence: CDR1 SNHLY, CDR2 FYNNEI. Trimming stripped 7 bases from V and 0 bases from J, with 16 bases between. CDR3 sequence: CASNAGISFSNQPQHF. CDR3 nucleotides: TGTGCCAGCAACGCAGGAATTTCTTTTAGCAATCAGCCCCAGCATTTT. The full variable domain, in which reference TRBV2 and TRBJ1-5 provide the parts outside the CDR3, is EPEVTQTPSHQVTQMGQEVILRCVPISNHLYFYWYRQILGQKVEFLVSFYNNEISEKSEIFDDQFSVERPDGSNFTLKIRSTKLEDSAMYFCASNAGISFSNQPQHFGDGTRLSIL.

This clonotype showed up many times. A read error may produce the germline difference seen at one junction end. The J gene is TRBJ2-1, the V gene TRBV7-9; D gene unclear. The CDR3 loop spans 14 amino acids. Germline loops: CDR1 SEHNR, CDR2 FQNEAQ (reference sequence). CDR3 protein: CASSLVGSYNEQFF. The CDR3 DNA is TGTGCCAGCAGTTTAGTTGGGTCCTACAATGAGCAGTTCTTC.

CDR3 coding DNA: TGTGCCAGCAGCTTAAACGGGGGGGCCAGATTCTTC. It encodes CASSLNGGARFF. This chain joins TRBV11-2 and TRBJ2-1, with 8 bases that match TRBD2. Germline CDR1 is SGHAT and CDR2 is FQNNGV. This CDR3 contains 12 residues. Losses at the gene ends were 2 bases for V and 16 bases for J; bases not matched to a gene: 7.

This clonotype was found many times. The genes are TRBV5-1 and TRBJ2-7; a weak D match, TRBD2 (6 bases). CDR3 length: 14 residues. The germline V and J ends were trimmed by 3 bases and 2 bases, with 12 bases remaining between them. Germline CDR1 and CDR2: SGHRS and YFSETQ. CDR3: CASSSTGSAYEQYF. The CDR3 DNA sequence: TGCGCCAGCAGCTCAACCGGGAGCGCCTACGAGCAGTACTTC. Looking up the rest from reference TRBV5-1 and TRBJ2-7 gives the full variable domain: KAGVTQTPRYLIKTRGQQVTLSCSPISGHRSVSWYQQTPGQGLQFLFEYFSETQRNKGNFPGRFSGRQFSNSRSEMNVSTLELGDSALYLCASSSTGSAYEQYFGPGTRLTVT.

This clonotype showed up just a few times. The rearrangement links TRBV12-3 or TRBV12-4 to TRBJ1-3, with D maybe TRBD1 (6 bases). The CDR3 is made up of 16 amino acids. The V end was cut by 3 bases, the J end by 0 bases, with 12 bases between. In DNA form, the CDR3 reads TGTGCCAGCAGTTTGACAGGACTAAGCTCTGGAAACACCATATATTTT. Amino acids: CASSLTGLSSGNTIYF.

This chain connects TRBV5-1 to TRBJ1-4; 10 bases match TRBD1. V lost 4 bases and J lost 7; bases outside the gene matches: 4. Germline V gene sequence: CDR1 SGHRS, CDR2 YFSETQ. The CDR3 sequence is 14 residues long. The CDR3: CASSLTGGREKLFF. Written as DNA, the CDR3 is TGCGCCAGCAGCCTGACAGGGGGCCGTGAAAAACTGTTTTTT.

This clonotype was counted between two and nine times. The chain is built from TRBV7-9 and TRBJ2-7; 7 nucleotides match TRBD1. The length of the CDR3 is 15 residues. The V gene end was trimmed by 5 bases and the J gene end by 3 bases; junction bases not matched to a gene: 10. CDR1 is SEHNR and CDR2 is FQNEAQ in the germline V gene (reference sequence). The CDR3 DNA reads as TGTGCCAGCAGCCCGGGACAGTGGTTAAGCTACGAGCAGTACTTC. It codes for CASSPGQWLSYEQYF.

Only a few counts were recorded for this clonotype. This chain connects TRBV7-9 to TRBJ2-7, with 11 bases that match TRBD1. Losses at the gene ends were 5 bases for V and 0 bases for J; bases not matched to a gene: 3. The V gene's germline CDR1 is SEHNR and CDR2 FQNEAQ (reference sequence). The CDR3 is made up of 15 amino acids. The CDR3 coding sequence is TGTGCCAGCAGCGCCGGGACAGGGGGCTCCTACGAGCAGTACTTC. Protein sequence: CASSAGTGGSYEQYF.

There are a few counts of this clonotype. The genes are TRBV6-1 and TRBJ2-1; D not certain. Germline loops: CDR1 MNHNS, CDR2 SASEGT. V was trimmed by 5 bases and J by 3 bases, leaving 11 bases between them. The CDR3 has 14 amino acids. CDR3 sequence reads: CASSQYSVYNEQFF. The CDR3 coding sequence is TGTGCCAGCAGTCAATACTCGGTCTACAATGAGCAGTTCTTC.

The chain combines TRBV15 with TRBJ2-5; 7 nucleotides match TRBD2. CDR3 length equals 14 residues. Germline CDR1 is LNHNV and CDR2 is YYDKDF (reference sequence). V was pared by 10 bases and J by 6 bases, with 14 bases of the junction left unmatched. CDR3 DNA: TGTGCCATTGGGGAGGGAGGGCCGGGAAAGACCCAGTACTTC. This encodes CAIGEGGPGKTQYF. Together with reference TRBV15 and TRBJ2-5, the CDR3 gives the full variable domain: DAMVIQNPRYQVTQFGKPVTLSCSQTLNHNVMYWYQQKSSQAPKLLFHYYDKDFNNEADTPDNFQSRRPNTSFCFLDIRSPGLGDTAMYLCAIGEGGPGKTQYFGPGTRLLVL.

This clonotype has only a few counts. The chain links TRBV7-2 to TRBJ2-3; D may be TRBD1 or TRBD2 (6 bases each). The V end was cut by 6 bases, the J end by 5 bases, with 15 bases between. This CDR3 spans 14 amino acids. Germline V gene lookup returns CDR1 SGHTA and CDR2 FQGNSA. The CDR3 DNA is TGTGCCAGCAGTTACCTTGGGGGGCGAGATACGCAGTATTTT. This sequence encodes CASSYLGGRDTQYF.

V and J are TRBV29-1 and TRBJ2-7; no firm D call. V was cut by 7 bases and J by 2 bases, with 18 bases left in between. The CDR3 runs 14 residues. Germline assignment: CDR1 SQVTM and CDR2 ANQGSEA. CDR3: CSATPDGRPYEQYF. CDR3 in DNA: TGCAGCGCTACCCCGGACGGCAGGCCCTACGAGCAGTACTTC.

This clonotype was detected ten times or more. This rearrangement joins TRBV5-6 to TRBJ2-7, with 11 bases identical to TRBD2. Germline CDR1 reads SGHDT; CDR2 reads YYEEEE. The CDR3 consists of 15 residues. V lost 2 bases and J lost 3; bases outside the gene matches: 4. The DNA of the CDR3 is TGTGCCAGCAGCTTCCTAGCGGGAGGTTTCTACGAGCAGTACTTC. It yields the protein CASSFLAGGFYEQYF.

Only a few counts were recorded for this clonotype. The chain carries TRBV6-5 and TRBJ2-5; D not resolved. The V gene lost 2 bases and the J gene lost 5 bases, with 12 bases spanning the gap. The CDR3 extends over 14 amino acids. In germline, CDR1 is MNHEY, CDR2 SVGAGI. CDR3 residues: CASSYLGPEETQYF. CDR3 sequence (DNA): TGTGCCAGCAGTTACCTTGGACCGGAGGAGACCCAGTACTTC.

This clonotype was observed a handful of times. The V and J genes are TRBV28 and TRBJ2-7; the D gene is possibly TRBD1 (6 bases). CDR3 size: 13 residues. Germline loops: CDR1 MDHEN, CDR2 SYDVKM. Trimming cost V 3 bases and J 3 bases, with 9 bases left between them. Here the CDR3 reads CASSLRGYYEQYF. The DNA for the CDR3 is TGTGCCAGCAGTTTGAGGGGGTACTACGAGCAGTACTTC.

V usage is TRBV20-1 and J usage is TRBJ2-6; D gene ambiguous. Per germline, CDR1 DFQATT and CDR2 SNEGSKA (reference sequence). The germline V and J ends were trimmed by 1 base and 0 bases, with 10 bases remaining between them. This CDR3 has 16 amino acids. CDR3: CSARGPGSSGANVLTF. CDR3 sequence (DNA): TGCAGTGCTAGAGGGCCAGGAAGCTCTGGGGCCAACGTCCTGACTTTC.

This rearrangement joins TRBV12-3 or TRBV12-4 to TRBJ2-2, with 11 bases identical to TRBD1. Trimming removed 6 bases from V and 4 bases from J; junction bases left unmatched: 10. The CDR3 runs to 17 residues. CDR3 sequence reads: CASSPDRGLTFTGELFF. The CDR3 nucleotides are TGTGCCAGCAGCCCGGACAGGGGGCTTACCTTCACCGGGGAGCTGTTTTTT.